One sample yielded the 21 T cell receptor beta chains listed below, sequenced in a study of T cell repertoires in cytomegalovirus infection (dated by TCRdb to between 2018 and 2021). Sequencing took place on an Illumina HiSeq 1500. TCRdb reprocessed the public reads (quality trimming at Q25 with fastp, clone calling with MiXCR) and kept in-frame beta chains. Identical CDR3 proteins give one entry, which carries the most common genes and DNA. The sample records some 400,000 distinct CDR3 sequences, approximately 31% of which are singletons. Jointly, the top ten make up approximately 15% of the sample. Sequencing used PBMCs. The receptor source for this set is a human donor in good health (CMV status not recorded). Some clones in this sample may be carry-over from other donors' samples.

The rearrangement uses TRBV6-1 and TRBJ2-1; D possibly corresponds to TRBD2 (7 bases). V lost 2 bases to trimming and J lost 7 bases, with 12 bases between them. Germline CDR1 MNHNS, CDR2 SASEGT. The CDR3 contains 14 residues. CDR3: CASSEFAGANEQFF. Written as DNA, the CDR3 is TGTGCCAGCAGTGAATTCGCGGGGGCTAATGAGCAGTTCTTC.

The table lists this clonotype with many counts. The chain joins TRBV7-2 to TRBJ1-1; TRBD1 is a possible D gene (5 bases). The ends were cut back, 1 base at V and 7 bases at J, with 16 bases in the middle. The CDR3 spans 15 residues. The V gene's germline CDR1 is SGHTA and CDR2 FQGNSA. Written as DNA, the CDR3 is TGTGCCAGCAGCTTAGGGTTAGGGACGGGGCGTGAAGCTTTCTTT. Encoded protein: CASSLGLGTGREAFF.

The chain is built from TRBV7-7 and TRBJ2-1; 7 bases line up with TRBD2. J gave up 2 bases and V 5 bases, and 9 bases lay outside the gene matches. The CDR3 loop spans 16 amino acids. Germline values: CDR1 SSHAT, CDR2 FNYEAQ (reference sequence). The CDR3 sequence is CASSPGTIGTYNEQFF. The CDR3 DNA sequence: TGTGCCAGCAGCCCAGGGACTATAGGGACCTACAATGAGCAGTTCTTC.

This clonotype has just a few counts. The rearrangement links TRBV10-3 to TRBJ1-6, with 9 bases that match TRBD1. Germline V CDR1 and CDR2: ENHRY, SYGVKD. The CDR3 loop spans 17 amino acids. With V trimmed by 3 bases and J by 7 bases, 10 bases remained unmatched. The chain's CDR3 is CAISDTGGRSRNSPLHF. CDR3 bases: TGTGCCATCAGTGACACAGGGGGCCGTTCTAGAAATTCACCCCTCCACTTT.

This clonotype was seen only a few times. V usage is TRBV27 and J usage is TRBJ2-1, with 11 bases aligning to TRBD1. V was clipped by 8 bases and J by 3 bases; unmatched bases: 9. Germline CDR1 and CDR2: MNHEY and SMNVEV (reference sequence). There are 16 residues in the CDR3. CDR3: CASGRTGGGGYNEQFF. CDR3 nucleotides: TGTGCCAGCGGGAGGACAGGGGGCGGTGGCTACAATGAGCAGTTCTTC.

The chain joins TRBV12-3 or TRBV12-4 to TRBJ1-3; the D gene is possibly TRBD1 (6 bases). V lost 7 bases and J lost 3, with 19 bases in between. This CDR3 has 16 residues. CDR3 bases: TGTGCCAGCACCGCGGCGGGGGGGCTCGGTGGAAACACCATATATTTT. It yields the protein CASTAAGGLGGNTIYF.

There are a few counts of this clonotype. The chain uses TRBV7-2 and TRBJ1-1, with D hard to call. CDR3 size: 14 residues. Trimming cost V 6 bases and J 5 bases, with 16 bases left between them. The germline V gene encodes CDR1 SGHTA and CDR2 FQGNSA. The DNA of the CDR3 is TGTGCCAGCAGTCCCTATGAGTTGGAGACTGAAGCTTTCTTT. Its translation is CASSPYELETEAFF.

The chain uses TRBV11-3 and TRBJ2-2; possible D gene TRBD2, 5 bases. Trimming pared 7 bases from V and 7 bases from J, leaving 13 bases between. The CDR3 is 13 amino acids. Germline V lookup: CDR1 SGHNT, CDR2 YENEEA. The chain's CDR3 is CASTLTAGGELFF. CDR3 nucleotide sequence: TGTGCCAGCACCTTGACCGCGGGCGGGGAGCTGTTTTTT.

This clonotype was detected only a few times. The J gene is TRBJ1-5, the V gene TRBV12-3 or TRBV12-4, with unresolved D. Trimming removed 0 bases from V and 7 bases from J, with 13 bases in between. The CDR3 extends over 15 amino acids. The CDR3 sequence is CASSLAREGRQPQHF. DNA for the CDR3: TGTGCCAGCAGTTTAGCGAGAGAGGGAAGACAGCCCCAGCATTTT.

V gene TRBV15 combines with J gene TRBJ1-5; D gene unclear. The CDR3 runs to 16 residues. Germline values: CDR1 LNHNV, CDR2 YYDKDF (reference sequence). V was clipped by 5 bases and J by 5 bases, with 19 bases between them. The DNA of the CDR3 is TGTGCCACCAGCGAAAGCGTTGTCCTACCTTATCAGCCCCAGCATTTT. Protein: CATSESVVLPYQPQHF.

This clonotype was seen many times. In DNA form, the CDR3 reads TGTGCCAGCAGCTCCGGTCGGGCAGCGGGGAGGTACGAGCAGTACTTC. This gives the protein CASSSGRAAGRYEQYF. This chain links TRBV7-2 with TRBJ2-7; TRBD2 matches at 7 bases. Germline trimming cut 4 bases from V and 4 bases from J; bases unmatched to any gene: 13. The germline gives CDR1 SGHTA, CDR2 FQGNSA. The CDR3 loop spans 16 amino acids.

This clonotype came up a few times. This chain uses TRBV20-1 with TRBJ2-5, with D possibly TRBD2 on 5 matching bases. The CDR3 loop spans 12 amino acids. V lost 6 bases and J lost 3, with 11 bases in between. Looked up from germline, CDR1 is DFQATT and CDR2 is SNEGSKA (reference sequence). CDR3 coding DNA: TGCAGTGCGCCCAACGGGGAAGAGACCCAGTACTTC. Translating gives CSAPNGEETQYF.

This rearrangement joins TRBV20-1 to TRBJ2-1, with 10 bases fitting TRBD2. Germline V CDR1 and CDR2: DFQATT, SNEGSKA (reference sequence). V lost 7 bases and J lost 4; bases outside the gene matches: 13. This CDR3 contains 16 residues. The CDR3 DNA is TGCAGTGATAGTCCCTACACTAGCGGGGTTTACAATGAGCAGTTCTTC. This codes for CSDSPYTSGVYNEQFF.

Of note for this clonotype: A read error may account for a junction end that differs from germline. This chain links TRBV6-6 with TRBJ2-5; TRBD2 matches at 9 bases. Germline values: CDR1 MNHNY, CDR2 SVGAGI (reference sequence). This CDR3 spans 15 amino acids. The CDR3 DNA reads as TGTGCCAGCAGCTTGACTAGCGGCCGCCAAGAGACCCAGTCCTTC. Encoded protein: CASSLTSGRQETQSF.

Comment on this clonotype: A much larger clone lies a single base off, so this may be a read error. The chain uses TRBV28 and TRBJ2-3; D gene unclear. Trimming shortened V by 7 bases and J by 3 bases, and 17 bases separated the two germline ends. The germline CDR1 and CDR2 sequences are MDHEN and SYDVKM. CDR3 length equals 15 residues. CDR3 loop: CASTRNTMGTDTQYF. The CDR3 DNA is TGTGCCAGCACTAGGAACACCATGGGGACAGATACGCAGTATTTT.

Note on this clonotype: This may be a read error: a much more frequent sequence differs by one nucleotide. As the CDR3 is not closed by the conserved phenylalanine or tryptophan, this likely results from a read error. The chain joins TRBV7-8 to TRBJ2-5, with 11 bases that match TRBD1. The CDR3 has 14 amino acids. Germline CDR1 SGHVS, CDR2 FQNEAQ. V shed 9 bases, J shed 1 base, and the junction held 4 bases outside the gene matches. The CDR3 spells CASSGQGAQETQYS. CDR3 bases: TGTGCCAGTTCCGGACAGGGGGCCCAAGAGACCCAGTACTCC.

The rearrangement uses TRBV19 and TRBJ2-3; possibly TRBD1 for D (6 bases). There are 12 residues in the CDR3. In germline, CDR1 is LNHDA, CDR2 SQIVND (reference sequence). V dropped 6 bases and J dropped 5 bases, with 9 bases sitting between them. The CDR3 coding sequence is TGTGCCAGTAGACAGGGCATAGATACGCAGTATTTT. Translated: CASRQGIDTQYF.

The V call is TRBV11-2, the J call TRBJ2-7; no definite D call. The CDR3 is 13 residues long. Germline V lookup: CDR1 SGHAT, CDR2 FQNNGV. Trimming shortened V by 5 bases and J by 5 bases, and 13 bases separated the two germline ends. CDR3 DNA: TGTGCCAGCAGCCCCCCAGCTGGCCACGAGCAGTACTTC. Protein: CASSPPAGHEQYF.

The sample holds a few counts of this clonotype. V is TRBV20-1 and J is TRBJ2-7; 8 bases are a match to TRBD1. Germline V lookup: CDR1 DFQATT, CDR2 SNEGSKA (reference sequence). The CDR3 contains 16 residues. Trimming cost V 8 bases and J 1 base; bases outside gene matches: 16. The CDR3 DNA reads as TGCAGTTCACGACGAGGACAGGGTCTAAGTTCCTACGAGCAGTACTTC. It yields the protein CSSRRGQGLSSYEQYF.

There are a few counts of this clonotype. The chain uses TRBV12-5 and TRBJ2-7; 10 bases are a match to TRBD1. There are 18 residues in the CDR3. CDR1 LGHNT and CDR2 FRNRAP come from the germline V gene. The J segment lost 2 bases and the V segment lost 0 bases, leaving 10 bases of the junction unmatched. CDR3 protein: CASGLVPTGGYLPYEQYF. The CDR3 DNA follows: TGTGCTAGTGGTTTGGTCCCGACAGGGGGCTATTTACCCTACGAGCAGTACTTC.

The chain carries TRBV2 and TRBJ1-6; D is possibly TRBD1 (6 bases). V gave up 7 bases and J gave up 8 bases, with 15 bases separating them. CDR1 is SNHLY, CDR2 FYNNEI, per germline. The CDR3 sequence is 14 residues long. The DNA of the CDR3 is TGTGCCAGCAATAAGAACAGGGTAGATTCACCCCTCCACTTT. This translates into CASNKNRVDSPLHF.